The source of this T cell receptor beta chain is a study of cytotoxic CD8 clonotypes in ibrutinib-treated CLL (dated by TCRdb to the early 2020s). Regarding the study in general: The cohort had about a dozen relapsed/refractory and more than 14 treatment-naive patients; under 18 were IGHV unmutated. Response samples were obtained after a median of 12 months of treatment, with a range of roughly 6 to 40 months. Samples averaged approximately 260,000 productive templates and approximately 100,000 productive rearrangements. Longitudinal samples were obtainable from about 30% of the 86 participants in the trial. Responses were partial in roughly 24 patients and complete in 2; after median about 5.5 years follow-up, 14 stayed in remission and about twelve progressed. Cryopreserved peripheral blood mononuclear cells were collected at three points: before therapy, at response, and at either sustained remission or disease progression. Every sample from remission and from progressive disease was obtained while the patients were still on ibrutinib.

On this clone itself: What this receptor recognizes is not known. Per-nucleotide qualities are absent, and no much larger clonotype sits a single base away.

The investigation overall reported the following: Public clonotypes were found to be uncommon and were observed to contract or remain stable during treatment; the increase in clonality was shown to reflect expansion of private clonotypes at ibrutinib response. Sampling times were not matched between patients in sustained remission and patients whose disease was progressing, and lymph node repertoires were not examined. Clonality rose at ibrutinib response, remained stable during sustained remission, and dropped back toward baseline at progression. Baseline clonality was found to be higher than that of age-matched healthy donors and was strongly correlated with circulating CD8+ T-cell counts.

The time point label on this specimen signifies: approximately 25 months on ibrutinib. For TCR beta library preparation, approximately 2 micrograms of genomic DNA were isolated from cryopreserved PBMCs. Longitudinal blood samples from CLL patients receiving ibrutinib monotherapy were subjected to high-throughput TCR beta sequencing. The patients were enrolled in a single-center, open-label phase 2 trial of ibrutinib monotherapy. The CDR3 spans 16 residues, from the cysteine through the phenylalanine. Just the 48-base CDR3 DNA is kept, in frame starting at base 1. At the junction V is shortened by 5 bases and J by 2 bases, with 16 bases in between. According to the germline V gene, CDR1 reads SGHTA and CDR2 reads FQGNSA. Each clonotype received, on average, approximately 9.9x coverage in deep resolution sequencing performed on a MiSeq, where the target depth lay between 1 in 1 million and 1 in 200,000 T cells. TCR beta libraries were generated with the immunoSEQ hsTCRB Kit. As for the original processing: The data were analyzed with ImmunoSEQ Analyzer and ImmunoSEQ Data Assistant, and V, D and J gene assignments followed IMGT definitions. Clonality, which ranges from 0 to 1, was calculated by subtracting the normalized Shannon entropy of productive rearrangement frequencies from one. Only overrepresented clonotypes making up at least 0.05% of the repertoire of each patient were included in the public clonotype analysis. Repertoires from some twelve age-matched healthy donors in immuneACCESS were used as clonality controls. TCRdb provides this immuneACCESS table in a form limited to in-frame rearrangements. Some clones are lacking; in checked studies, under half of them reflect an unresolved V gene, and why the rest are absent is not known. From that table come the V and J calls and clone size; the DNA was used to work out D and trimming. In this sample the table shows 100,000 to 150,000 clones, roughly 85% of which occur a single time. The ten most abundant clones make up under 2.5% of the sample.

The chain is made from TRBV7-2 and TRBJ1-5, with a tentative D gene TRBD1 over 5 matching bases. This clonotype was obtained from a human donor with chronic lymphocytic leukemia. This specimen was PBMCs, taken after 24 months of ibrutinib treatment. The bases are TGTGCCAGCAGCCCGGACGGGGGACGGGGCAATCAGCCCCAGCATTTT. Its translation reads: CASSPDGGRGNQPQHF.